These 26 T cell receptor beta chains share one sample of origin, sequenced in a study of blood T cell repertoires in COVID-19. The assay was immunoSEQ multiplex PCR, and TCRdb's table has in-frame clones only and misses some. The data contain under 250,000 clones, roughly 80% of them singletons. The sample comprised peripheral blood. These receptor sequences come from a man older than 75 with acute or convalescent COVID-19.

This clone has a handful of counts. Other DNA sequences in the same sample also yield this CDR3. The V call is TRBV5-1, the J call TRBJ2-2, with TRBD2 matching over 13 bases. CDR3 length: 15 amino acids. In germline, CDR1 is SGHRS, CDR2 YFSETQ. The trim removed 4 bases at V and 5 bases at J, leaving 2 bases unmatched. The CDR3 region is CASSLGLAGTGELFF. The CDR3 DNA reads as TGCGCCAGCAGCCTGGGACTAGCGGGAACCGGGGAGCTGTTTTTT.

A single count supports this clone. The chain combines TRBV28 with TRBJ1-1; 8 bases match TRBD1. In germline, CDR1 is MDHEN, CDR2 SYDVKM. This CDR3 contains 14 residues. J was trimmed by 0 bases and V by 5 bases; bases with no gene match: 2. CDR3 coding DNA: TGTGCCAGCAGTGCAGGGGGCCTGAACACTGAAGCTTTCTTT. Amino acids: CASSAGGLNTEAFF.

This chain connects TRBV7-9 to TRBJ2-7; 7 bases fit TRBD2. The V and J ends lost 3 bases and 5 bases, in that order; junction bases with no gene match: 10. Per germline, CDR1 SEHNR and CDR2 FQNEAQ (reference sequence). The CDR3 runs 15 residues. The CDR3 here is CASSFGVGGRNEQYF. The CDR3 nucleotides are TGTGCCAGCAGCTTCGGAGTCGGGGGGAGAAACGAGCAGTACTTC. Full variable domain (missing parts from reference TRBV7-9 and TRBJ2-7): DTGVSQNPRHKITKRGQNVTFRCDPISEHNRLYWYRQTLGQGPEFLTYFQNEAQLEKSRLLSDRFSAERPKGSFSTLEIQRTEQGDSAMYLCASSFGVGGRNEQYFGPGTRLTVT.

The genes are TRBV4-1 and TRBJ1-4, with 9 bases that match TRBD1. J was trimmed by 5 bases and V by 4 bases; bases with no gene match: 14. This CDR3 contains 18 residues. CDR1 is MGHRA and CDR2 is YSYEKL in the germline V gene. CDR3 in amino acids: CASSLPGQGTPTNEKLFF. In DNA, the CDR3 is TGCGCCAGCAGCCTACCGGGACAGGGAACCCCCACCAATGAAAAACTGTTTTTT.

The V and J genes are TRBV5-1 and TRBJ2-5; 15 positions match TRBD2. V gave up 4 bases and J gave up 5 bases; unmatched junction bases: 9. The CDR3 runs to 17 residues. Germline lookup yields CDR1 SGHRS and CDR2 YFSETQ. The CDR3 here is CASSPWTSGRAGETQYF. CDR3 sequence (DNA): TGCGCCAGCAGCCCGTGGACTAGCGGGAGGGCCGGGGAGACCCAGTACTTC. The full variable domain, its missing parts supplied by reference TRBV5-1 and TRBJ2-5, is KAGVTQTPRYLIKTRGQQVTLSCSPISGHRSVSWYQQTPGQGLQFLFEYFSETQRNKGNFPGRFSGRQFSNSRSEMNVSTLELGDSALYLCASSPWTSGRAGETQYFGPGTRLLVL.

The V and J genes are TRBV5-1 and TRBJ1-3; 7 bases fit TRBD1. The CDR3 sequence is 15 residues long. Germline CDR1 reads SGHRS; CDR2 reads YFSETQ. J lost 4 bases, V lost 4 bases, and 8 bases had no gene match. The CDR3 loop is CASSVSGTEGNTIYF. The CDR3, as DNA: TGCGCCAGCAGCGTCTCTGGGACAGAAGGAAACACCATATATTTT.

This clone was seen only once. This chain joins TRBV28 and TRBJ1-2, with D uncertain. Germline loops: CDR1 MDHEN, CDR2 SYDVKM. The length of the CDR3 is 12 residues. The V end was cut by 5 bases, the J end by 2 bases, with 6 bases between. CDR3 region: CASSPRNYGYTF. The CDR3, as DNA: TGTGCCAGCAGTCCCAGGAACTATGGCTACACCTTC.

J is TRBJ2-6 and V is TRBV18, with TRBD1 identical over 7 bases. Losses at the gene ends were 8 bases for V and 0 bases for J; bases not matched to a gene: 13. CDR1 KGHSH and CDR2 LQKENI come from the germline V gene. The CDR3 covers 18 residues. CDR3: CASARATGALSGANVLTF. CDR3 in DNA: TGTGCCAGCGCAAGAGCCACAGGGGCCCTCTCTGGGGCCAACGTCCTGACTTTC. The variable domain in full, with the rest retrieved from reference TRBV18 and TRBJ2-6, is NAGVMQNPRHLVRRRGQEARLRCSPMKGHSHVYWYRQLPEEGLKFMVYLQKENIIDESGMPKERFSAEFPKEGPSILRIQQVVRGDSAAYFCASARATGALSGANVLTFGAGSRLTVL.

V is TRBV19 and J is TRBJ2-1; 8 positions match TRBD1. In germline, CDR1 is LNHDA, CDR2 SQIVND (reference sequence). The CDR3 spans 15 residues. V trimming: 4 bases; J trimming: 4 bases; junction bases outside the gene matches: 6. CDR3 nucleotide sequence: TGTGCCAGTAGTAAGGCGGGACAGGAGTACAATGAGCAGTTCTTC. Amino acid sequence: CASSKAGQEYNEQFF.

The chain carries TRBV5-1 and TRBJ2-2; TRBD2 aligns across 11 bases. CDR3 length equals 18 residues. V was clipped by 3 bases and J by 5 bases; unmatched bases: 12. Germline CDR1 and CDR2: SGHRS and YFSETQ. The DNA of the CDR3 is TGCGCCAGCAGCTCCGCCATTTTAGCGGGAGGGCGGACCGGGGAGCTGTTTTTT. Its translation is CASSSAILAGGRTGELFF.

This clone was found a few times. V usage is TRBV12-5 and J usage is TRBJ1-3, with D possibly TRBD1 on 5 matching bases. Trimming left V 0 bases short and J 0 bases short, with 24 bases between. The germline V gene has CDR1 LGHNT and CDR2 FRNRAP. The CDR3 is 21 amino acids. The CDR3 DNA reads TGTGCTAGTGGTTTGGTCGACCTCTTCGGGGGTGAACTCTTCTCTGGAAACACCATATATTTT. Amino acid sequence: CASGLVDLFGGELFSGNTIYF.

This clone was counted only a few times. This sequence joins TRBV7-2 and TRBJ2-7; D may be TRBD2 (6 bases). V dropped 1 base and J dropped 2 bases, with 12 bases sitting between them. This CDR3 contains 15 residues. CDR1 SGHTA and CDR2 FQGNSA come from the germline V gene. This CDR3 is CASSLGGAKAYEQYF. The CDR3 region has the DNA TGTGCCAGCAGCTTAGGCGGGGCTAAGGCCTACGAGCAGTACTTC.

This clone was counted a few times. V is TRBV9 and J is TRBJ2-3, with a possible D match to TRBD2 (7 bases). The CDR3 totals 17 residues. V lost 0 bases, J lost 4 bases, and 18 bases lay in between. The V gene's germline CDR1 is SGDLS and CDR2 YYNGEE. The CDR3 DNA sequence: TGTGCCAGCAGCGTAGACCCCCGAGGGGGGGCATCAGATACGCAGTATTTT. It yields the protein CASSVDPRGGASDTQYF.

CDR3 residues: CASSRDRNEQYF. The CDR3 DNA sequence: TGCGCCAGCAGCAGGGACAGGAACGAGCAGTACTTC. V usage is TRBV5-1 and J usage is TRBJ2-7, with 8 bases that match TRBD1. V trimming: 4 bases; J trimming: 5 bases; junction bases outside the gene matches: 2. This CDR3 has 12 residues. The germline V gene has CDR1 SGHRS and CDR2 YFSETQ.

The rearrangement links TRBV28 to TRBJ1-5; D may be TRBD1 (6 bases). This CDR3 region has 16 residues. Trimming left V 7 bases short and J 3 bases short, with 19 bases between. Germline lookup yields CDR1 MDHEN and CDR2 SYDVKM. In DNA form, the CDR3 reads TGTGCCAGCATTAGGAGGTGGACAGTGATCAATCAGCCCCAGCATTTT. Encoded protein: CASIRRWTVINQPQHF.

The genes are TRBV6-6 and TRBJ2-7; weak D call: TRBD2 (5 bases). CDR1 MNHNY and CDR2 SVGAGI come from the germline V gene (reference sequence). Trimming shortened V by 0 bases and J by 3 bases, and 9 bases separated the two germline ends. The CDR3 has 14 residues. CDR3 DNA: TGTGCCAGCAGTTACTCGGACGGAGGCTACGAGCAGTACTTC. Translation: CASSYSDGGYEQYF.

This clone was found once. Here the CDR3 DNA reads TGTGCCAGCAGCTCACTTCTGTTGGACAGGGGGAAAACTGGAAACACCATATATTTT. This sequence encodes CASSSLLLDRGKTGNTIYF. V usage is TRBV11-2 and J usage is TRBJ1-3, with 10 bases aligning to TRBD1. Trimming took 4 bases from V and 2 from J; bases not matched to a gene: 14. Per germline, CDR1 SGHAT and CDR2 FQNNGV. The CDR3 has 19 residues.

The chain uses TRBV28 and TRBJ2-3; a weak D match, TRBD2 (6 bases). This CDR3 has 16 amino acids. V was cut by 2 bases and J by 0 bases, with 12 bases left in between. Germline CDR1 MDHEN, CDR2 SYDVKM. CDR3 DNA sequence: TGTGCCAGCAGTTTACCGGGACTCTCTAGCACAGATACGCAGTATTTT. Residues: CASSLPGLSSTDTQYF.

V is TRBV2 and J is TRBJ2-5; 11 bases match TRBD2. J gave up 3 bases and V 3 bases, and 3 bases lay outside the gene matches. The germline CDR1 and CDR2 sequences are SNHLY and FYNNEI. This CDR3 has 15 residues. The CDR3 coding sequence is TGTGCCAGCAGTGAGGTAGCGGGAGGGGAAGAGACCCAGTACTTC. Translating gives CASSEVAGGEETQYF.

The chain joins TRBV4-1 to TRBJ2-2; 10 bases are a match to TRBD2. The CDR3 totals 19 residues. Looked up from germline, CDR1 is MGHRA and CDR2 is YSYEKL. V was clipped by 3 bases and J by 0 bases; unmatched bases: 10. The CDR3 nucleotides are TGCGCCAGCAGCCAGTTCGTACTAGCGGGAAAAACGAACACCGGGGAGCTGTTTTTT. It encodes CASSQFVLAGKTNTGELFF.

The chain has TRBV6-5 and TRBJ1-6; TRBD1 is a possible D gene (5 bases). The CDR3 is 15 amino acids. The V end was cut by 0 bases, the J end by 7 bases, with 10 bases between. From germline, CDR1 is MNHEY and CDR2 SVGAGI. The DNA for the CDR3 is TGTGCCAGCAGTTACTCGGCAGGGCACAATTCACCCCTCCACTTT. This codes for CASSYSAGHNSPLHF.

DNA for the CDR3: TGTGCCAGCAGTTACTCCAACAGGGTACTGCGAGGCAATGAGCAGTTCTTC. Translating it yields CASSYSNRVLRGNEQFF. The V and J genes are TRBV6-2 or TRBV6-3 and TRBJ2-1; D is possibly TRBD1 (6 bases). This CDR3 is 17 amino acids long. V lost 0 bases and J lost 6, with 18 bases in between. Germline V gives CDR1 MNHEY, CDR2 SVGEGT.

This sequence joins TRBV28 and TRBJ1-3; TRBD1 matches 8 bases. Germline assignment: CDR1 MDHEN and CDR2 SYDVKM. The V and J ends lost 1 base and 0 bases, in that order; junction bases with no gene match: 5. This CDR3 region has 17 residues. This CDR3 reads CASSLYGTGRSGNTIYF. The CDR3 DNA sequence: TGTGCCAGCAGTTTATATGGGACAGGTCGCTCTGGAAACACCATATATTTT. The complete variable domain, with remaining parts taken from reference TRBV28 and TRBJ1-3, reads DVKVTQSSRYLVKRTGEKVFLECVQDMDHENMFWYRQDPGLGLRLIYFSYDVKMKEKGDIPEGYSVSREKKERFSLILESASTNQTSMYLCASSLYGTGRSGNTIYFGEGSWLTVV.

To note about this clone: At one of its ends the junction is not consistent with the germline gene, which may arise from a read error. The V and J genes are TRBV19 and TRBJ2-7, with 10 bases fitting TRBD1. The CDR3 contains 15 residues. The germline V gene has CDR1 LNHDA and CDR2 SQIVND (reference sequence). CDR3 DNA sequence: TGTGCCAGTAGTATAGTCCCGGGACAGGGGACACCCTTTAACTTC. Residues: CASSIVPGQGTPFNF.

The genes are TRBV5-5 and TRBJ2-3; 7 bases align to TRBD1. Germline CDR1 reads SGHKS; CDR2 reads YYEKEE (reference sequence). V was pared by 4 bases and J by 2 bases, with 22 bases of the junction left unmatched. The CDR3 runs to 20 residues. This CDR3 reads CASSLLSSYITGTATDTQYF. CDR3 DNA sequence: TGTGCCAGCAGCCTATTATCATCATACATTACCGGGACAGCCACAGATACGCAGTATTTT.

The chain links TRBV7-2 to TRBJ1-1; 7 bases line up with TRBD1. This CDR3 has 14 amino acids. Germline CDR1 SGHTA, CDR2 FQGNSA. After removal of 5 bases from V and 1 base from J, the junction contained 4 bases not matched to a gene. The CDR3 sequence is CASSGRTGNTEAFF. DNA of the CDR3: TGTGCCAGCAGCGGCCGGACAGGGAACACTGAAGCTTTCTTT. Using reference TRBV7-2 and TRBJ1-1 for the parts outside the CDR3, the full variable domain is GAGVSQSPSNKVTEKGKDVELRCDPISGHTALYWYRQSLGQGLEFLIYFQGNSAPDKSGLPSDRFSAERTGGSVSTLTIQRTQQEDSAVYLCASSGRTGNTEAFFGQGTRLTVV.